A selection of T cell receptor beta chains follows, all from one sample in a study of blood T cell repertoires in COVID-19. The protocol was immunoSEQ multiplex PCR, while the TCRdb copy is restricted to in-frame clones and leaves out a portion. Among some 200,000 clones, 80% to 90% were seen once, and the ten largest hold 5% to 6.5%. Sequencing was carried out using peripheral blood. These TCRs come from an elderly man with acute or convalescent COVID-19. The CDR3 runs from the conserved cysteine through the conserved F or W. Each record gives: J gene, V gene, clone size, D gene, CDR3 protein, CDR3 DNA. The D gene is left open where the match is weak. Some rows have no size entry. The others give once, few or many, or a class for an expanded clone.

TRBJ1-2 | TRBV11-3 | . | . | CASSSRAGGDNYGYTF | TGTGCCAGCAGCTCAAGAGCGGGCGGGGATAACTATGGCTACACCTTC
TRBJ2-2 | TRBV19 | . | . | CASSPYYDTGELFF | TGTGCCAGTAGTCCATACTACGACACCGGGGAGCTGTTTTTT
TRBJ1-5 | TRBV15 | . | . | CATSRDVLGAQPQHF | TGTGCCACCAGCAGAGATGTTTTAGGGGCTCAGCCCCAGCATTTT
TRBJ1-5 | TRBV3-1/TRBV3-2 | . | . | CASSQGVTANQPQHF | TGTGCCAGCAGCCAAGGAGTGACAGCAAATCAGCCCCAGCATTTT
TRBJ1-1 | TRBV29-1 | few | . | CSVETANTEAFF | TGCAGCGTTGAAACAGCGAACACTGAAGCTTTCTTT
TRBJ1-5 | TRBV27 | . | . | CASSYYSNQPQHF | TGTGCCAGCAGTTATTATAGCAATCAGCCCCAGCATTTT
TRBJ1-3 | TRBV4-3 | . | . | CASSQATGSTTGNTIYF | TGCGCCAGCAGCCAAGCCACAGGGTCAACTACTGGAAACACCATATATTTT
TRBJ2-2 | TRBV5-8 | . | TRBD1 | CASSFRTGVGTGELFF | TGTGCCAGCAGCTTTCGGACAGGGGTTGGGACCGGGGAGCTGTTTTTT
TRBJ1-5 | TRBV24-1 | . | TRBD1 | CATSDPGQGTTQPQHF | TGTGCCACCAGTGATCCCGGACAGGGGACCACTCAGCCCCAGCATTTT
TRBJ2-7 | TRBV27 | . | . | CASSRTSGAAGEQYF | TGTGCCAGCAGCCGGACATCAGGGGCGGCGGGCGAGCAGTACTTC
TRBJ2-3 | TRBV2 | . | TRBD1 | CASIQGVRTDTQYF | TGTGCCAGCATACAGGGGGTTCGCACAGATACGCAGTATTTT
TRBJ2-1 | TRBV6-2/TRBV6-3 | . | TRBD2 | CASSYWGGTNEQFF | TGTGCCAGCAGTTATTGGGGGGGAACAAATGAGCAGTTCTTC
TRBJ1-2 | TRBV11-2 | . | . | CASSLRESGGGYTF | TGTGCCAGCAGTCTCAGGGAATCGGGGGGAGGCTACACCTTC
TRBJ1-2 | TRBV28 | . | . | CASSLGQNYGYTF | TGTGCCAGCAGTTTAGGGCAGAACTATGGCTACACCTTC
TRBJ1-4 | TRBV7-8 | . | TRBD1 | CASSLQGAKLFF | TGTGCCAGCAGCCTACAGGGGGCCAAACTGTTTTTT
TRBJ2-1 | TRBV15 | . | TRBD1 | CATSRDSNTGTGVNEQFF | TGTGCCACCAGCAGAGATTCCAACACCGGGACAGGAGTAAATGAGCAGTTCTTC
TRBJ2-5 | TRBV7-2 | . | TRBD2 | CASRRTSGQETQYF | TGTGCCAGCAGACGGACTAGCGGCCAAGAGACCCAGTACTTC
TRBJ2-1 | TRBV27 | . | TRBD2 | CASLAGGSTEQFF | TGTGCCAGCTTGGCGGGAGGCAGCACCGAGCAGTTCTTC
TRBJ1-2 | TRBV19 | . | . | CASNPGQGIGGYTF | TGTGCCAGTAACCCCGGGCAGGGAATCGGTGGCTACACCTTC
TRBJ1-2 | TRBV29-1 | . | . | CSVEKSGYGYTF | TGCAGCGTTGAAAAGTCCGGGTATGGCTACACCTTC
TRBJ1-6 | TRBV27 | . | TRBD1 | CASSGQGANSPLHF | TGTGCCAGCAGTGGGCAGGGGGCCAATTCACCCCTCCACTTT
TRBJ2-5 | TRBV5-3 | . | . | CARSLEGTGGDQETQYF | TGTGCCAGAAGCTTGGAGGGAACAGGGGGGGACCAAGAGACCCAGTACTTC
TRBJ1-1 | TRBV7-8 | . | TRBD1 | CASSLVGQEVAAFF | TGTGCCAGCAGCTTGGTGGGACAGGAGGTGGCAGCTTTCTTT
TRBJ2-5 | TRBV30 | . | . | CAWSVVIGGETQYF | TGTGCCTGGAGTGTCGTTATAGGCGGGGAGACCCAGTACTTC
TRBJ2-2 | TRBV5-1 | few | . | CASSFNSPGDWSGELFF | TGCGCCAGCAGCTTCAACTCCCCCGGGGACTGGAGCGGGGAGCTGTTTTTT
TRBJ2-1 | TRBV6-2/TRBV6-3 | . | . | CASSPLGGEMNEQFF | TGTGCCAGCAGTCCGCTCGGTGGGGAGATGAATGAGCAGTTCTTC
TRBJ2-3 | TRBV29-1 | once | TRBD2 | CSVSPGTRADTQYF | TGCAGCGTCAGCCCCGGGACTAGAGCAGATACGCAGTATTTT
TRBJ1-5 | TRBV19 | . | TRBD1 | CATRQGVNPNQPQHF | TGTGCCACACGACAGGGGGTCAATCCCAACCAGCCCCAGCATTTT
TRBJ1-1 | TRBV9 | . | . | CASSVDGNTEAFF | TGTGCCAGCAGCGTAGACGGGAACACTGAAGCTTTCTTT
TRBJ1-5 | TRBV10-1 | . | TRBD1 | CASSRTGKVGRNQPQHF | TGCGCCAGCAGTCGGACAGGGAAGGTAGGTCGCAATCAGCCCCAGCATTTT
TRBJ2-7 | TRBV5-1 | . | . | CASSPRDLLPYEQYF | TGCGCCAGCAGTCCCCGGGACTTATTACCCTACGAGCAGTACTTC
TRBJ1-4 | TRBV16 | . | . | CASSQREPGLPNEKLFF | TGTGCCAGCAGCCAAAGGGAACCGGGACTACCTAATGAAAAACTGTTTTTT
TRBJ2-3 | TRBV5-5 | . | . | CASSLMPRDTQYF | TGTGCCAGCAGCTTGATGCCCAGAGATACGCAGTATTTT
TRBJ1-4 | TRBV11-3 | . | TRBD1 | CASSEIQGAAEKLFF | TGTGCCAGCAGCGAAATACAGGGGGCAGCGGAAAAACTGTTTTTT
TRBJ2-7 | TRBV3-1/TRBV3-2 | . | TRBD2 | CASSQDWTSGMYEQYF | TGTGCCAGCAGCCAAGATTGGACTAGCGGGATGTACGAGCAGTACTTC
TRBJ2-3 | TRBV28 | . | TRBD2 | CASIPSAGASDTQYF | TGTGCCAGCATCCCTTCAGCGGGAGCGAGCGATACGCAGTATTTT
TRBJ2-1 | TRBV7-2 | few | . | CASRTVYNEQFF | TGTGCCAGTCGGACAGTCTACAATGAGCAGTTCTTC
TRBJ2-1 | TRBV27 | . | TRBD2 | CASSFRLAGYNEQFF | TGTGCCAGCAGTTTCCGCCTAGCGGGCTACAATGAGCAGTTCTTC
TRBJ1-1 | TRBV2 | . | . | CASSRVINTEAFF | TGTGCCAGCAGTCGGGTCATCAACACTGAAGCTTTCTTT
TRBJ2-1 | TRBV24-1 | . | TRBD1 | CATSDPGTGRRNEQFF | TGTGCCACCAGTGACCCCGGGACAGGGCGGAGGAATGAGCAGTTCTTC
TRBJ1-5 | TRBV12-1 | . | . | CASSFVRGQPQHF | TGTGCCAGCAGCTTTGTCAGGGGTCAGCCCCAGCATTTT
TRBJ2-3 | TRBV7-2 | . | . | CASSFTPGDTQYF | TGTGCCAGCAGCTTCACCCCCGGAGATACGCAGTATTTT
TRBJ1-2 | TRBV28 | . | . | CASTLSLGGPQGYTF | TGTGCCAGCACTCTGTCCTTGGGGGGTCCGCAGGGCTACACCTTC
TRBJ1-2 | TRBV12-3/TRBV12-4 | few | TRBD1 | CASSGGQNYGYTF | TGTGCCAGCAGCGGGGGACAGAACTATGGCTACACCTTC
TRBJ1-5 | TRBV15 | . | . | CATSRDGRGHSNQPQHF | TGTGCCACCAGCAGAGATGGAAGGGGTCATAGCAATCAGCCCCAGCATTTT
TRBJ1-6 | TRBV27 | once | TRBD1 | CASRGQGVRNSPLHF | TGTGCCAGCAGGGGACAGGGGGTACGAAATTCACCCCTCCACTTT
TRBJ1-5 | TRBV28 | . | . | CARSPSGQPQHF | TGTGCCAGGTCCCCCAGTGGTCAGCCCCAGCATTTT
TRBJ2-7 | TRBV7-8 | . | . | CASSLASSSEQYF | TGTGCCAGCAGCTTAGCCTCCTCCTCCGAGCAGTACTTC